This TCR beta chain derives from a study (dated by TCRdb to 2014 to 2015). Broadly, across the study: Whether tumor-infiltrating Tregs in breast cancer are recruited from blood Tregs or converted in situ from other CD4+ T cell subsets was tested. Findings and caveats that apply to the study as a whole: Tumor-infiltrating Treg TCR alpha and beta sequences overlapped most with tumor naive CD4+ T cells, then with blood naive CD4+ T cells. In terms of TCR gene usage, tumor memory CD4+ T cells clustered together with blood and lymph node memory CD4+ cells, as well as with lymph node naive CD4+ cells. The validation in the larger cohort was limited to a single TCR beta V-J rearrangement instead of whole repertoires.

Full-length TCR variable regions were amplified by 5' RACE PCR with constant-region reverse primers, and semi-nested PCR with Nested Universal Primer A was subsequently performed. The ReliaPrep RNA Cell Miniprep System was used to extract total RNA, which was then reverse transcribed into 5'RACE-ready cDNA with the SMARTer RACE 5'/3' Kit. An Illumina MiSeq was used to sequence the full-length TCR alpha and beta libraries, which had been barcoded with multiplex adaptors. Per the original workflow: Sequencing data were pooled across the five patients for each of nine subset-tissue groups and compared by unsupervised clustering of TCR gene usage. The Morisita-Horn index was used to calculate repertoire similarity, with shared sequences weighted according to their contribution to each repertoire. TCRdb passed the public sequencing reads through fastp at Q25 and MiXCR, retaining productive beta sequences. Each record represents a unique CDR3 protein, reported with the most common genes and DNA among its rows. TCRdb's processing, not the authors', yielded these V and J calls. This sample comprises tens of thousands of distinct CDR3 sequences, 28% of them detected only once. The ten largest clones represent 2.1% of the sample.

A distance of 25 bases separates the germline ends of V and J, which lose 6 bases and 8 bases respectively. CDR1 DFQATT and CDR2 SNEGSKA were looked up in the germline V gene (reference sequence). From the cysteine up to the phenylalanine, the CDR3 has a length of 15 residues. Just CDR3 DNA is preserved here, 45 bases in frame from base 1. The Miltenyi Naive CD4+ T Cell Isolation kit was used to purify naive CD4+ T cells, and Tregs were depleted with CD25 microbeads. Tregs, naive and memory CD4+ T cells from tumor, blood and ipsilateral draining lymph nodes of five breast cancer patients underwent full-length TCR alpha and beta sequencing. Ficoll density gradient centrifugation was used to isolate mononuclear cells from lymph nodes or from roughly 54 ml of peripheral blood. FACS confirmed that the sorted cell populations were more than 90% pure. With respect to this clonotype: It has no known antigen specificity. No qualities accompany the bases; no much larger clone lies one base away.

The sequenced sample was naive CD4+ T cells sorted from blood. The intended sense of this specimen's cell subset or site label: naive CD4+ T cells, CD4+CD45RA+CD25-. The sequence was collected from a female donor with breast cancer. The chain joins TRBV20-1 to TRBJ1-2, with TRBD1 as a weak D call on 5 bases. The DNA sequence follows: TGCAGTGCCTCAGTGCCGGGGACGGCTTTCGGCGGCTACACCTTC. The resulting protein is CSASVPGTAFGGYTF.